This T cell receptor beta chain came from a study of T-cell reconstitution after alpha-beta-depleted transplantation in children. Study results and caveats: After one year, T-cell counts and TCRbeta diversity mostly came from new T cells. Surviving recipient cells, namely T cells and thymic progenitors, were the source of high day-60 TCRbeta diversity in some patients. Approximately two months post-transplant, alpha-beta T cells reportedly originated from several hundred expanded graft clones.

Trimming cost V 3 bases and J 5 bases, with 5 bases left between them. From germline, CDR1 is MGHDK and CDR2 SYGVNS. This CDR3 spans 11 amino acids. This clonotype appeared a few times. Its antigen is unidentified. Unique molecular identifiers were built into the TCRbeta library. TCRdb called the PCR reads again in MiXCR, with one record for every CDR3 protein. Found here are about 110,000 distinct CDR3 sequences, 5.5% to 7% of them singletons; the top ten hold 23%. The source is a male patient aged 2 to 10 who had a stem cell transplant for acute lymphoblastic leukemia, so the T cells may come from the graft donor. The sample was PBMCs, mostly from graft donor cells, taken 360 days after TCRalphabeta/CD19-depleted stem cell transplant. The chain links TRBV25-1 to TRBJ2-7, with no clear D. CDR3 region: CASSDWDEQYF. CDR3 coding DNA: TGTGCCAGCAGTGACTGGGACGAGCAGTACTTC.